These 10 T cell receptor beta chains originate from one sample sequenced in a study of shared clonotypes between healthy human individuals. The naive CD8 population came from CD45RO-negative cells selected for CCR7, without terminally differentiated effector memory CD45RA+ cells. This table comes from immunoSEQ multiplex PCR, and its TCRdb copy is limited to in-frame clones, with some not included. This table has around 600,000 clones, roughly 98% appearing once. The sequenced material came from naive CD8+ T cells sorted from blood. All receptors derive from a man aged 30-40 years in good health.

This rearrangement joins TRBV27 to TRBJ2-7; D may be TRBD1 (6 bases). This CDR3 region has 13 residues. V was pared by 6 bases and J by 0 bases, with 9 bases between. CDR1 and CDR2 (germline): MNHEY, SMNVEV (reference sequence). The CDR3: CASRDSYSYEQYF. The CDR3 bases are TGTGCCAGCAGGGACAGCTACTCCTACGAGCAGTACTTC.

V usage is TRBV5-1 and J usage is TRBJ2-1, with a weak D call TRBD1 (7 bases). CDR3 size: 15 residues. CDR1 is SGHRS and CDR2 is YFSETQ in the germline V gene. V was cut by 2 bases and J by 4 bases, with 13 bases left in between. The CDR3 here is CASSFGGDRYNEQFF. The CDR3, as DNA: TGCGCCAGCAGCTTCGGAGGGGACAGATACAATGAGCAGTTCTTC.

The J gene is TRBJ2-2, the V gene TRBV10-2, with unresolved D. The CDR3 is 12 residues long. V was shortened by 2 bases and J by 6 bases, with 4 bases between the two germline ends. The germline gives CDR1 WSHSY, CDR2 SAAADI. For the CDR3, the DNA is TGCGCCAGCAGTGAGATGGCCGGGGAGCTGTTTTTT. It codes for CASSEMAGELFF.

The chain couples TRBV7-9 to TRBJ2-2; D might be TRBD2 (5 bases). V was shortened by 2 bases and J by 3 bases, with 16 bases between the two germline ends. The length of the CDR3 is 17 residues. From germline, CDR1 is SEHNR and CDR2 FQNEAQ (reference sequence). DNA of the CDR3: TGTGCCAGCAGCTTACCACATAGCGTAGTTGACACCGGGGAGCTGTTTTTT. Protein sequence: CASSLPHSVVDTGELFF.

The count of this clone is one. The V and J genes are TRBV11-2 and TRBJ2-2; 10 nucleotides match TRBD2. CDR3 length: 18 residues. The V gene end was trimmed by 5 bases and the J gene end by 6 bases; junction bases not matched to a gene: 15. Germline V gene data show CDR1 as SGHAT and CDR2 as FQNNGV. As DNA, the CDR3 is TGTGCCAGCAGCAGATACCCTAGCGGGAGTAGTGATGCCGGGGAGCTGTTTTTT. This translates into CASSRYPSGSSDAGELFF.

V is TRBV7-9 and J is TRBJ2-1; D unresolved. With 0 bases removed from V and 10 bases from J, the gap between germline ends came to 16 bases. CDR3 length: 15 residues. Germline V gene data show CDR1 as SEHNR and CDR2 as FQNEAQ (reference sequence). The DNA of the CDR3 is TGTGCCAGCAGCTTAGCGAGTAAAGGACGATGGGAGCAGTTCTTC. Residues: CASSLASKGRWEQFF.

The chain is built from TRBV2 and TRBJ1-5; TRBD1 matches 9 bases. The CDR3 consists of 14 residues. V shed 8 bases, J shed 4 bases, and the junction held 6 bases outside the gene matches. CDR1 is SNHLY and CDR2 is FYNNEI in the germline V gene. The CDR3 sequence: CASLVGQGNQPQHF. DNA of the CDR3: TGTGCCAGCCTCGTGGGACAGGGAAATCAGCCCCAGCATTTT.

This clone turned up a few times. CDR3 protein: CAISEDRGSNQPQHF. DNA for the CDR3: TGTGCCATCAGTGAGGACAGGGGAAGCAATCAGCCCCAGCATTTT. V and J are TRBV10-3 and TRBJ1-5, with TRBD1 matching over 8 bases. The CDR3 contains 15 residues. Germline CDR1 is ENHRY and CDR2 is SYGVKD. V lost 2 bases to trimming and J lost 1 base; unmatched junction nucleotides: 1.

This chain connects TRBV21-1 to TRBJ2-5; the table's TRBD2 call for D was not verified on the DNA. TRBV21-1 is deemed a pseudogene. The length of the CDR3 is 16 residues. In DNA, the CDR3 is TGTGCCAGCAGCAAATCGGCGGGAGAATGTAAAGAGACCCAGTACTTC. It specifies CASSKSAGECKETQYF.

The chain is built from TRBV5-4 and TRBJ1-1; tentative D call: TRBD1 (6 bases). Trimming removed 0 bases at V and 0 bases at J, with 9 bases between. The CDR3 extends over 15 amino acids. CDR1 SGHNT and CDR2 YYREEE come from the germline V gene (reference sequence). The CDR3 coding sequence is TGTGCCAGCAGCTTGGTGGACAGCGTGAACACTGAAGCTTTCTTT. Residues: CASSLVDSVNTEAFF.